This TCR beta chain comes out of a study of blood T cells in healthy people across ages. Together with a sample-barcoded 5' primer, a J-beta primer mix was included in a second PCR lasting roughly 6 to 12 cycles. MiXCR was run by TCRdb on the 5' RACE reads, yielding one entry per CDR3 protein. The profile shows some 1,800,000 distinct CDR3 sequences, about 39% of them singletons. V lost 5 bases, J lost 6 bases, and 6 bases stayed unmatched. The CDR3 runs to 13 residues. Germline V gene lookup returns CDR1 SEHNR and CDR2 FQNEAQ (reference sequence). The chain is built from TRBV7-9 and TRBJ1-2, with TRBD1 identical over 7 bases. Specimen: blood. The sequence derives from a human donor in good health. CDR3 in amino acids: CASSHGTEHGYTF. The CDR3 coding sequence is TGTGCCAGCAGCCACGGGACAGAACATGGCTACACCTTC. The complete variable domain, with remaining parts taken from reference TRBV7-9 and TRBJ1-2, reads DTGVSQNPRHKITKRGQNVTFRCDPISEHNRLYWYRQTLGQGPEFLTYFQNEAQLEKSRLLSDRFSAERPKGSFSTLEIQRTEQGDSAMYLCASSHGTEHGYTFGSGTRLTVV.